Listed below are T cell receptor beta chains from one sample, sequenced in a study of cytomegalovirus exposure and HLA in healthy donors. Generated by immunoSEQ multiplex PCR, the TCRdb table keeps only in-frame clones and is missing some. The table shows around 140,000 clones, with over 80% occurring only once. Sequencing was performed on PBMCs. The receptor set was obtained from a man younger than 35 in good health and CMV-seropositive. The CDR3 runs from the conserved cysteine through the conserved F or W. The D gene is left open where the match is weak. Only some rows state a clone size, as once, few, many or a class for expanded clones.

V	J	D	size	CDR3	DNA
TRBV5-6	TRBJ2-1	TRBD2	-	CASSSLLAGGGGEQFF	TGTGCCAGCAGCTCTCTTCTAGCGGGAGGGGGCGGGGAGCAGTTCTTC
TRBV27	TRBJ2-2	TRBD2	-	CASSPGLANTGELFF	TGTGCCAGCAGTCCGGGACTAGCGAACACCGGGGAGCTGTTTTTT
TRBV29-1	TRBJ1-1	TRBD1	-	CSLRGDRGRNTEAFF	TGCAGCCTCCGGGGGGACAGGGGCAGGAACACTGAAGCTTTCTTT
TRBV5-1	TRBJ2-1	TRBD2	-	CASSPTSGSSYNEQFF	TGCGCCAGCAGCCCCACTAGCGGGAGTTCTTACAATGAGCAGTTCTTC
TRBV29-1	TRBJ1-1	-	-	CSVPSGTEAFF	TGCAGCGTTCCCAGCGGGACTGAAGCTTTCTTT
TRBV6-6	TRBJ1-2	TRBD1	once	CASSYPGTDYGYTF	TGTGCCAGCAGTTACCCCGGGACAGATTACGGCTACACCTTC
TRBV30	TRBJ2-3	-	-	CAWRLLSGRADTQYF	TGTGCCTGGAGGCTACTAAGCGGGCGCGCAGATACGCAGTATTTT
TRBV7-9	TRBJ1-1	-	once	CASSGGPNTEAFF	TGTGCCAGCAGCGGAGGGCCTAACACTGAAGCTTTCTTT
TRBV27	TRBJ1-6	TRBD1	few	CASRNDRDRDSPLHF	TGTGCCAGCCGAAATGACCGGGACAGGGATTCACCCCTCCACTTT
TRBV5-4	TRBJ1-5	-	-	CASSRDINQPQHF	TGTGCCAGCAGCCGGGACATCAATCAGCCCCAGCATTTT
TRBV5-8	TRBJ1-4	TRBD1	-	CASSLERQGASEKLFF	TGTGCCAGCAGCTTGGAGAGACAGGGGGCGAGTGAAAAACTGTTTTTT
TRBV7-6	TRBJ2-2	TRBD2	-	CASSPGLAGAYTGELFF	TGTGCCAGCAGCCCGGGACTAGCGGGGGCTTACACCGGGGAGCTGTTTTTT
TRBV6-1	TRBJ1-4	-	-	CASKRREAGELFF	TGTGCCAGCAAAAGAAGGGAGGCGGGGGAACTGTTTTTT
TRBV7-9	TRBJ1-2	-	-	CASSLGPSGYTF	TGTGCCAGCAGCTTAGGGCCGTCGGGCTACACCTTC
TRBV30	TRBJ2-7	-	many	CAWTPPRVESNEQYF	TGTGCCTGGACACCCCCACGAGTTGAGTCCAACGAGCAGTACTTC
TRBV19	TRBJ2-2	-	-	CASSIELVNTGELFF	TGTGCCAGTAGTATCGAACTAGTGAACACCGGGGAGCTGTTTTTT
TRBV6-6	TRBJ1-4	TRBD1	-	CASTDHRGEKLFF	TGTGCCAGCACGGACCACAGGGGTGAAAAACTGTTTTTT
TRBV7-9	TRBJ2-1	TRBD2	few	CASSSSGTHNEQFF	TGTGCCAGCAGCTCCAGCGGGACCCACAATGAGCAGTTCTTC
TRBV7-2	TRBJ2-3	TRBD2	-	CASSLVAGGATDTQYF	TGTGCCAGCAGCTTAGTAGCGGGAGGGGCCACAGATACGCAGTATTTT
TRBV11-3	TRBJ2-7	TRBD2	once	CASSPSGSYEQYF	TGTGCCAGCAGCCCTAGCGGTTCCTACGAGCAGTACTTC
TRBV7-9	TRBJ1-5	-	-	CASSPDSNQPQHF	TGTGCCAGCAGCCCGGACAGTAATCAGCCCCAGCATTTT
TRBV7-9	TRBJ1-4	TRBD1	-	CASSLAGQARYEKLFF	TGTGCCAGCAGCTTAGCCGGACAGGCTCGCTATGAAAAACTGTTTTTT
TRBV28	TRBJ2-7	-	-	CASSQTHRAHEQYF	TGTGCCAGCAGTCAAACCCACAGGGCCCACGAGCAGTACTTC
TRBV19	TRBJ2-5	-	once	CASTSTAGETQYF	TGTGCCAGCACCAGTACCGCGGGCGAGACCCAGTACTTC
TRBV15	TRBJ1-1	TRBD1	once	CATSSKPGQVDTEAFF	TGTGCCACCAGCAGCAAACCGGGACAGGTGGACACTGAAGCTTTCTTT
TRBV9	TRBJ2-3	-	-	CASSVAMGRADTQYF	TGTGCCAGCAGCGTCGCGATGGGCAGAGCAGATACGCAGTATTTT
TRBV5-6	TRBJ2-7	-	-	CASSLQISSYEQYF	TGTGCCAGCAGCTTACAAATCAGCTCCTACGAGCAGTACTTC
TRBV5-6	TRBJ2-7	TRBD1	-	CASTPYGTGRYEQYF	TGTGCCAGCACCCCGTACGGGACAGGGAGATACGAGCAGTACTTC
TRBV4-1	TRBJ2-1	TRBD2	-	CASSQEGTTTYNEQFF	TGCGCCAGCAGCCAAGAAGGGACTACGACCTACAATGAGCAGTTCTTC
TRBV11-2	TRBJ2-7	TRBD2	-	CASSPTSGISYEQYF	TGTGCCAGCAGTCCCACTAGCGGGATCTCCTACGAGCAGTACTTC
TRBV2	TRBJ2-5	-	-	CASSAGYMETQYF	TGTGCCAGCTCGGCAGGGTATATGGAGACCCAGTACTTC
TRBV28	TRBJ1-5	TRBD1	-	CASREGQGNQPQHF	TGTGCCAGCAGAGAGGGACAGGGGAATCAGCCCCAGCATTTT
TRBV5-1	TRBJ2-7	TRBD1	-	CASSPRQGAPYEQYF	TGCGCCAGCAGCCCTCGACAGGGGGCCCCCTACGAGCAGTACTTC
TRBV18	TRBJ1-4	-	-	CASSPTRGEKLFF	TGTGCCAGCTCCCCTACGAGAGGTGAAAAACTGTTTTTT
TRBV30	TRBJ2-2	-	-	CACHSTGSNTGELFF	TGTGCCTGCCACTCGACAGGATCGAACACCGGGGAGCTGTTTTTT
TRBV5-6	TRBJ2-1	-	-	CASRLEGGYNEQFF	TGTGCCAGCAGATTGGAAGGGGGATACAATGAGCAGTTCTTC
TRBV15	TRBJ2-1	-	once	CATSRSPDSENEQFF	TGTGCCACCAGCAGATCCCCGGACAGTGAGAATGAGCAGTTCTTC
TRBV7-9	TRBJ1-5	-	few	CASGSGNQPQHF	TGTGCCAGCGGGTCCGGGAATCAGCCCCAGCATTTT
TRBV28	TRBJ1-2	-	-	CASSLWPLRGTNYGYTF	TGTGCCAGCAGTTTATGGCCCCTGAGAGGGACTAACTATGGCTACACCTTC
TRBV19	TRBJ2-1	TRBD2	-	CASKNEREVSGEQFF	TGTGCCAGTAAAAATGAGCGGGAGGTCTCGGGTGAGCAGTTCTTC
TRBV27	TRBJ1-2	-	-	CASSLPGGVGYTF	TGTGCCAGCAGTTTACCGGGGGGGGTTGGCTACACCTTC
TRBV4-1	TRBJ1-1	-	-	CASSQVSLNTEAFF	TGCGCCAGCAGCCAAGTAAGCCTGAACACTGAAGCTTTCTTT